A selection of T cell receptor beta chains follows, all from one sample in a study of T cell changes during pregnancy in multiple sclerosis. Sequencing used immunoSEQ multiplex PCR; TCRdb keeps in-frame clones, though not all of them. Here the sample spans tens of thousands of clones, around 92% being singletons. Sequencing was performed on peripheral blood, taken in the second trimester of pregnancy. These receptors were taken from a female donor in good health, enrolled as a control in a pregnancy study. Each CDR3 is given without its conserved first and last residue. Fields, in order: CDR3 protein, J gene, V gene.

CDR3aa: ASSQVSAGLQETQY
j_gene: TRBJ2-5
v_gene: TRBV4-1

CDR3aa: ATWGAGSDGEQY
j_gene: TRBJ2-7
v_gene: TRBV6-6

CDR3aa: ASSLFGTGVLNEKLF
j_gene: TRBJ1-4
v_gene: TRBV7-9

CDR3aa: ASSLAQGQGTMNTGELF
j_gene: TRBJ2-2
v_gene: TRBV27

CDR3aa: ASSQDSPGIRSPDDETQY
j_gene: TRBJ2-5
v_gene: TRBV4-2

CDR3aa: ASSPRGRSYEQY
j_gene: TRBJ2-7
v_gene: TRBV21-1

CDR3aa: ASSTTGEVGELF
j_gene: TRBJ2-2
v_gene: TRBV6-1

CDR3aa: ASGAGSDTEAF
j_gene: TRBJ1-1
v_gene: TRBV7-2

CDR3aa: ASSPRGSGNEQF
j_gene: TRBJ2-1
v_gene: TRBV5-1

CDR3aa: ASSPLTYRGSNQPQH
j_gene: TRBJ1-5
v_gene: TRBV11-3

CDR3aa: ASSHRGGLSNQPQH
j_gene: TRBJ1-5
v_gene: TRBV27

CDR3aa: ASSEGGGAGEQY
j_gene: TRBJ2-7
v_gene: TRBV6-1

CDR3aa: ARPGLAMFTGELF
j_gene: TRBJ2-2
v_gene: TRBV21-1

CDR3aa: ASSFSDDQGSPLH
j_gene: TRBJ1-6
v_gene: TRBV27

CDR3aa: ASSFSQLMNEKLF
j_gene: TRBJ1-4
v_gene: TRBV27

CDR3aa: AGMGRTYEQY
j_gene: TRBJ2-7
v_gene: TRBV2

CDR3aa: ASSEMEGPTDTQY
j_gene: TRBJ2-3
v_gene: TRBV6-4

CDR3aa: ASSLYLGLNYEQY
j_gene: TRBJ2-7
v_gene: TRBV27

CDR3aa: ASSQVVTGELF
j_gene: TRBJ2-2
v_gene: TRBV2

CDR3aa: ASSPSGNTDTQY
j_gene: TRBJ2-3
v_gene: TRBV18

CDR3aa: ASSPPGQGNNEQF
j_gene: TRBJ2-1
v_gene: TRBV5-1

CDR3aa: ASKRGDSSGNTIY
j_gene: TRBJ1-3
v_gene: TRBV2

CDR3aa: ASSIGQGRGGYEQY
j_gene: TRBJ2-7
v_gene: TRBV7-2